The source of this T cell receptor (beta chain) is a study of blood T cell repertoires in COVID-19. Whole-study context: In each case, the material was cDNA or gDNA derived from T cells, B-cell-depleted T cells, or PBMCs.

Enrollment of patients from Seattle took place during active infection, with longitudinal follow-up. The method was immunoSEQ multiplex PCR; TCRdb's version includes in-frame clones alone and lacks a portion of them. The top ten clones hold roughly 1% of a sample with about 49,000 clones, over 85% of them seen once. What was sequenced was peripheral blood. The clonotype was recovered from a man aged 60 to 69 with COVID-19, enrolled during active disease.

The CDR3 nucleotides are TGTGCCAGCAGCGTACTCCGGGGGGATATGAACACCGGGGAGCTGTTTTTT. It codes for CASSVLRGDMNTGELFF. The rearrangement uses TRBV9 and TRBJ2-2; 7 nucleotides align to TRBD2. The ends lost 1 base at V and 1 base at J; junction bases unmatched: 7. CDR1 SGDLS and CDR2 YYNGEE come from the germline V gene. This CDR3 has 17 amino acids.